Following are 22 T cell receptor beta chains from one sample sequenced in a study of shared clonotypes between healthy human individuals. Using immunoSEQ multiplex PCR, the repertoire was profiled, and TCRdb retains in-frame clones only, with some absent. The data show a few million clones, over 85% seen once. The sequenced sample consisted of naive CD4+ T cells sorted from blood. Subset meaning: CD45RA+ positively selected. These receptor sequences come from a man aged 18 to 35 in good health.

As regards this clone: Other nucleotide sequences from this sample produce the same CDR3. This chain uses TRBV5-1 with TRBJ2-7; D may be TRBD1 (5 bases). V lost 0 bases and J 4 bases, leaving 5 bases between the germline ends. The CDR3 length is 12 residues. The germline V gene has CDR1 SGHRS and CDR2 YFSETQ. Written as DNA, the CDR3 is TGCGCCAGCAGCTTGGACAGGTACGAGCAGTACTTC. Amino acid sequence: CASSLDRYEQYF.

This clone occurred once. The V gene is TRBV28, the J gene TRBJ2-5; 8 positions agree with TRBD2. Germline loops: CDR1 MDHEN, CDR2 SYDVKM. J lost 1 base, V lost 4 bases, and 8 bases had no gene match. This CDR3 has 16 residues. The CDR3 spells CASSSPGGASQETQYF. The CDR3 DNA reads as TGTGCCAGCAGTTCCCCCGGGGGGGCGAGCCAAGAGACCCAGTACTTC.

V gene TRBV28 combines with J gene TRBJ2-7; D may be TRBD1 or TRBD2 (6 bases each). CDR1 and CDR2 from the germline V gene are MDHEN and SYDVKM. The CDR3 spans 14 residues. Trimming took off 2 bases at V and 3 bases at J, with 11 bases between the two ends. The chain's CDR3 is CASSLHGGNYEQYF. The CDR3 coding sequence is TGTGCCAGCAGTTTACACGGGGGCAACTACGAGCAGTACTTC.

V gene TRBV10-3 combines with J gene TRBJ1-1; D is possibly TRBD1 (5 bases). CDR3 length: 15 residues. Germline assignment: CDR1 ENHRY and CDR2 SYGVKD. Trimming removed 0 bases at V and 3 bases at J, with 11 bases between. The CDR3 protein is CAISESGTSYTEAFF. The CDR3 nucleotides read TGTGCCATCAGTGAGTCCGGGACCTCATACACTGAAGCTTTCTTT.

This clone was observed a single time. As DNA, the CDR3 is TGTGCCAGCAGCGAATTCCCTCCAGGGAGTTTCACTGAAGCTTTCTTT. Translating gives CASSEFPPGSFTEAFF. The chain couples TRBV5-6 to TRBJ1-1; weak D call: TRBD1 (5 bases). Germline CDR1 and CDR2: SGHDT and YYEEEE. V lost 4 bases to trimming and J lost 4 bases, with 20 bases between them. This CDR3 has 16 amino acids.

The CDR3 sequence is CASSLTGGSHGYTF. CDR3 coding DNA: TGTGCCAGCAGCTTGACAGGGGGTAGTCATGGCTACACCTTC. The chain links TRBV5-4 to TRBJ1-2, with TRBD1 matching over 8 bases. Germline V lookup: CDR1 SGHNT, CDR2 YYREEE (reference sequence). The CDR3 covers 14 residues. Germline trimming cut 1 base from V and 6 bases from J; bases unmatched to any gene: 5. Combining the CDR3 with reference TRBV5-4 and TRBJ1-2 gives the whole variable domain ETGVTQSPTHLIKTRGQQVTLRCSSQSGHNTVSWYQQALGQGPQFIFQYYREEENGRGNFPPRFSGLQFPNYSSELNVNALELDDSALYLCASSLTGGSHGYTFGSGTRLTVV.

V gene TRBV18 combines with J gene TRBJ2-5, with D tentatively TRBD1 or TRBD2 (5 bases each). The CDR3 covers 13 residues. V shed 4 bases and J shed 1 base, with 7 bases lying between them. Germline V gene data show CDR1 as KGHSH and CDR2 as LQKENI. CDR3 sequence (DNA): TGTGCCAGCTCACAAGGGACCCAAGAGACCCAGTACTTC. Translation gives CASSQGTQETQYF.

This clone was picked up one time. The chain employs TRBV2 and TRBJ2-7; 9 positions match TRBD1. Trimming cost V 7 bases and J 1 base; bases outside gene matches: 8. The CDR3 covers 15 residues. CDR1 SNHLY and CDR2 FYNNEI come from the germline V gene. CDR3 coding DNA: TGTGCCAGCAAGCCACAACAGGGGGCTTCCTACGAGCAGTACTTC. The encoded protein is CASKPQQGASYEQYF.

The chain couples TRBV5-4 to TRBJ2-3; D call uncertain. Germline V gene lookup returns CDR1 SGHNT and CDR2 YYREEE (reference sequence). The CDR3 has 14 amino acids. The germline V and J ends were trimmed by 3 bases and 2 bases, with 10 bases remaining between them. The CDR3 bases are TGTGCCAGCAGCTCCGAACCCTACACAGATACGCAGTATTTT. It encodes CASSSEPYTDTQYF.

CDR3 sequence reads: CASSWTLRPRRADTQYF. Written as DNA, the CDR3 is TGTGCCAGCAGCTGGACCTTACGGCCCCGTCGGGCGGATACGCAGTATTTT. This chain links TRBV2 with TRBJ2-3; D call uncertain. V lost 6 bases and J 6 bases, leaving 25 bases between the germline ends. This CDR3 spans 17 amino acids. Germline V gene lookup returns CDR1 SNHLY and CDR2 FYNNEI.

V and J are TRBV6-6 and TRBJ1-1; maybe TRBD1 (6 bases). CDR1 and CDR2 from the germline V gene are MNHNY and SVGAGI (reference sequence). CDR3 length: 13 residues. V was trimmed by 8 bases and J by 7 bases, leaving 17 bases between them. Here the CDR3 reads CASPRLQGGEAFF. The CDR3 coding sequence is TGTGCCAGCCCCCGGTTACAGGGCGGTGAAGCTTTCTTT.

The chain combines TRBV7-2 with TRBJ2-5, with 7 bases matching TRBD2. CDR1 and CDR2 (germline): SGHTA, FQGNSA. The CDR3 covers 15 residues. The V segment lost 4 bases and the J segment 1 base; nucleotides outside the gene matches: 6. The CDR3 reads CASSSRTSRQETQYF. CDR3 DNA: TGTGCCAGCAGCTCAAGGACTAGTCGCCAAGAGACCCAGTACTTC.

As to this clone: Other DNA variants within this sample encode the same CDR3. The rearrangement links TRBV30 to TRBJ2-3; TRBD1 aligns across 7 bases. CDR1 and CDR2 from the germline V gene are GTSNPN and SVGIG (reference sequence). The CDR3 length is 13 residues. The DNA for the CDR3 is TGTGCGTGGGCAGGGGGTAGCACAGATACGCAGTATTTT. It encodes CAWAGGSTDTQYF.

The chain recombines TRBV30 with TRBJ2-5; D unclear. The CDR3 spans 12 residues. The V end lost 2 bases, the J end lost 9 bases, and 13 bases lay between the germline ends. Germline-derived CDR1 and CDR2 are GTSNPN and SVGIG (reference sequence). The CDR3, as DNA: TGTGCCTGGAGTCTGGCGACGTCGTCCCAGTACTTC. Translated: CAWSLATSSQYF.

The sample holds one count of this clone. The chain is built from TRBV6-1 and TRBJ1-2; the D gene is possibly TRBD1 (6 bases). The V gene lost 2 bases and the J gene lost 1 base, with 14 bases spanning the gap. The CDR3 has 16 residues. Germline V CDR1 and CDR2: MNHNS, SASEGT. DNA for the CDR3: TGTGCCAGCAGTGAAATCTCGGGGGCCCGTAACTATGGCTACACCTTC. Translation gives CASSEISGARNYGYTF.

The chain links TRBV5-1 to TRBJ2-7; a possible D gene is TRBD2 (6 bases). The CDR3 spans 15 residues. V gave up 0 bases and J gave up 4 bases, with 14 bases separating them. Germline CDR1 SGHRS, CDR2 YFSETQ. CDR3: CASSLVGSGWYEQYF. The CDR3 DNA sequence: TGCGCCAGCAGCTTGGTTGGTAGCGGTTGGTACGAGCAGTACTTC.

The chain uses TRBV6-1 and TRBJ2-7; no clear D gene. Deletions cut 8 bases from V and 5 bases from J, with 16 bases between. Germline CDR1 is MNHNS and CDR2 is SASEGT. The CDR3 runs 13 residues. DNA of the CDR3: TGTGCCAGCTCTTCGGGCGATAGAGACGAGCAGTACTTC. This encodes CASSSGDRDEQYF.

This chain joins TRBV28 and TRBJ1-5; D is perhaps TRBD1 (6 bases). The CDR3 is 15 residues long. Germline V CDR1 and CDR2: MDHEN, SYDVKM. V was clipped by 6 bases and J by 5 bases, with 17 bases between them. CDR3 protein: CASSPRGAGDQPQHF. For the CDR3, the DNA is TGTGCCAGCAGCCCGAGGGGGGCAGGGGATCAGCCCCAGCATTTT.

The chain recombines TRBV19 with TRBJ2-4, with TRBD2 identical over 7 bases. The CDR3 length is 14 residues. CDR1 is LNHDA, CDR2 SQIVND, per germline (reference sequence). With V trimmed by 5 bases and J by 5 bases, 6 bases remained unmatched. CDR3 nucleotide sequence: TGTGCCAGTAGTTTTAGCAGCGGGGAAAACATTCAGTACTTC. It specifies CASSFSSGENIQYF.

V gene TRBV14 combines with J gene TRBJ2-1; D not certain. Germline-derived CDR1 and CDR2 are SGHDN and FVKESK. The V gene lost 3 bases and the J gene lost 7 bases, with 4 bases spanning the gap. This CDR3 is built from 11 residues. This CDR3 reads CASSQWNEQFF. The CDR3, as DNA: TGTGCCAGCAGCCAGTGGAATGAGCAGTTCTTC.

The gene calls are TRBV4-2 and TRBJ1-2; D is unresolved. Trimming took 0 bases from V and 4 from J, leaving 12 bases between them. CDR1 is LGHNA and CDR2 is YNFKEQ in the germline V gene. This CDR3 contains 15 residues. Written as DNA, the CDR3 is TGTGCCAGCAGCCAAGACGGGCAAGGCACCTATGGCTACACCTTC. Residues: CASSQDGQGTYGYTF.

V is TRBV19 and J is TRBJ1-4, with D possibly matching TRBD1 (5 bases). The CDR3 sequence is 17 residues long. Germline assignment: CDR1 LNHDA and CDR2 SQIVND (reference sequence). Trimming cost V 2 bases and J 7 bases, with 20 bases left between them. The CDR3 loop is CASSISYRGGTGEKLFF. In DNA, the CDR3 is TGTGCCAGTAGTATATCCTATCGTGGGGGGACGGGTGAAAAACTGTTTTTT.